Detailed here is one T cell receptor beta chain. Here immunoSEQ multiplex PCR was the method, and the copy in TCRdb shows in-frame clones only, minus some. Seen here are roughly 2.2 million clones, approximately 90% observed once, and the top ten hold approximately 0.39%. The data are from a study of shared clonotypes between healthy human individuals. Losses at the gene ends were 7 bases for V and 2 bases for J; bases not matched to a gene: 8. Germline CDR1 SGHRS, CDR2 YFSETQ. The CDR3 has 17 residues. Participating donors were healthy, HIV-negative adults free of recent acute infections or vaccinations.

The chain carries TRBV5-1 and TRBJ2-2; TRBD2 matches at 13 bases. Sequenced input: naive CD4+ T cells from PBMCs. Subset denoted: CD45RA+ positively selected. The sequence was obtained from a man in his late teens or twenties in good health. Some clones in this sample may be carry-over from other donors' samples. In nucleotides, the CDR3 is TGCGCCAGCCGTCCGGGACTAGCGGGACGTAACACCGGGGAGCTGTTTTTT. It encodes CASRPGLAGRNTGELFF.